This TCR beta chain is drawn from a study of OX40 agonist ivuxolimab in advanced cancers. Study information: Checkpoint inhibitors had been given previously to approximately 40% of patients. Study-wide results and limits: More expanded clones were found, on average, in CD8+ than in CD4+ T cells. Doses of 0.1 to 3.0 mg/kg were accompanied by clonal expansion of CD4+ and CD8+ blood T cells by week 6.

On cycle 4 day 1 and cycle 7 day 1, as well as at baseline, blood was sampled. Remarks on this clone: Its target is not known.

Produced via immunoSEQ multiplex PCR; TCRdb's table is partial and in-frame only. The sample lists about 42,000 clones, 65% to 90% occurring once. Sequencing used CD4+ or CD8+ T cells sorted from blood, obtained in a trial of the OX40 agonist ivuxolimab. This TCR came from an adult with an advanced solid tumor such as melanoma, head and neck, liver or kidney cancer.

The CDR3 is CASSFVPPNTGTGSSPLHF. The CDR3 DNA reads TGTGCCAGCAGCTTTGTCCCGCCCAACACCGGGACAGGAAGTTCACCCCTCCACTTT. The rearrangement uses TRBV7-2 and TRBJ1-6; 8 nucleotides agree with TRBD1. Per the germline V gene, CDR1 is SGHTA and CDR2 is FQGNSA. CDR3 length: 19 amino acids. J gave up 9 bases and V 3 bases, and 19 bases lay outside the gene matches.